This is a list of T cell receptor beta chains from one sample in a study of CD8 T cells in ankylosing spondylitis. MiXCR was run by TCRdb on the 5' RACE reads, yielding one entry per CDR3 protein. The top ten clones hold about 15% of a sample with about 400,000 distinct CDR3 sequences, approximately 20% of them seen once. The sequencing input was blood, either unsorted or a sorted T cell fraction (not recorded which). The receptors stem from a male donor with ankylosing spondylitis. The conserved cysteine and the conserved F or W are not part of the CDR3 here. D genes are given only for firm matches.

V gene: TRBV4-3
J gene: TRBJ1-6
D gene: TRBD1
CDR3 protein: ASSQEGQGSYNSPLH

V gene: TRBV19
J gene: TRBJ1-4
D gene: -
CDR3 protein: ASSVPQPGISNEKLF

V gene: TRBV6-2/TRBV6-3
J gene: TRBJ2-1
D gene: -
CDR3 protein: ASSYFGGPGYNEQF

V gene: TRBV11-3
J gene: TRBJ2-7
D gene: -
CDR3 protein: ASSLGLQGYEQY

V gene: TRBV27
J gene: TRBJ2-7
D gene: -
CDR3 protein: ASSWSRSNYEQY

V gene: TRBV19
J gene: TRBJ2-2
D gene: TRBD2
CDR3 protein: AIVGLGAGELF

V gene: TRBV5-1
J gene: TRBJ2-5
D gene: -
CDR3 protein: ASSPEGSQETQY

V gene: TRBV29-1
J gene: TRBJ1-6
D gene: TRBD1
CDR3 protein: SVRETGDSPLH

V gene: TRBV20-1
J gene: TRBJ1-1
D gene: -
CDR3 protein: SARTPGGVMNTEAF

V gene: TRBV29-1
J gene: TRBJ1-1
D gene: -
CDR3 protein: SVSGRTEAF

V gene: TRBV27
J gene: TRBJ1-5
D gene: -
CDR3 protein: ASSYTSENSNQPQH

V gene: TRBV5-1
J gene: TRBJ2-1
D gene: TRBD1
CDR3 protein: ASSPGQGPHNEQF

V gene: TRBV25-1
J gene: TRBJ2-7
D gene: -
CDR3 protein: ASSEYSSAGEQY

V gene: TRBV5-1
J gene: TRBJ2-1
D gene: -
CDR3 protein: ASSLRSSGDEQF

V gene: TRBV5-4
J gene: TRBJ2-2
D gene: -
CDR3 protein: ASSLGGLAENTGELF

V gene: TRBV5-5
J gene: TRBJ2-1
D gene: -
CDR3 protein: ASSSETGEQF

V gene: TRBV29-1
J gene: TRBJ2-7
D gene: -
CDR3 protein: SVSGPSYEQY

V gene: TRBV28
J gene: TRBJ2-7
D gene: TRBD2
CDR3 protein: ASEGSRLAGSSYEQY

V gene: TRBV4-2
J gene: TRBJ2-7
D gene: -
CDR3 protein: ASSQDLGGRLPQQY

V gene: TRBV11-2
J gene: TRBJ2-2
D gene: TRBD2
CDR3 protein: ASSPSGMSTGELF

V gene: TRBV29-1
J gene: TRBJ1-1
D gene: -
CDR3 protein: SVDPTGGTEAF

V gene: TRBV5-5
J gene: TRBJ2-2
D gene: -
CDR3 protein: ASSFTLNTGELF

V gene: TRBV24-1
J gene: TRBJ2-1
D gene: TRBD2
CDR3 protein: ATSDRLANNEQF

V gene: TRBV5-1
J gene: TRBJ2-6
D gene: -
CDR3 protein: ASSFTGPKSGANVLT

V gene: TRBV7-2
J gene: TRBJ2-3
D gene: -
CDR3 protein: ASAVTDTQY

V gene: TRBV7-2
J gene: TRBJ1-1
D gene: TRBD1
CDR3 protein: ASRKDRPDTEAF

V gene: TRBV6-2/TRBV6-3
J gene: TRBJ2-1
D gene: -
CDR3 protein: ASSSGRWNEQF

V gene: TRBV12-3/TRBV12-4
J gene: TRBJ2-7
D gene: TRBD2
CDR3 protein: ASSPRTRLGYEQY

V gene: TRBV20-1
J gene: TRBJ1-1
D gene: -
CDR3 protein: SAKARSGARAF

V gene: TRBV12-3/TRBV12-4
J gene: TRBJ2-1
D gene: -
CDR3 protein: ASSPDRRAYNEQF

V gene: TRBV29-1
J gene: TRBJ2-5
D gene: -
CDR3 protein: SVDSGEETQY